The next 10 T cell receptor beta chains were all read from a single sample in a study of cytomegalovirus exposure and HLA in healthy donors. Primers included in the PCR were 60 Vbeta and 13 Jbeta primers. Clones were sequenced by immunoSEQ multiplex PCR, and TCRdb holds only the in-frame ones, with some missing. The repertoire holds about 120,000 clones, with 77% as singletons. Material for sequencing was PBMCs. The receptor source for this set is a man in his forties or fifties in good health and CMV-seropositive.

The chain combines TRBV7-2 with TRBJ1-6; the D is unclear. The CDR3 has 14 residues. With 4 bases removed from V and 14 bases from J, the gap between germline ends came to 18 bases. CDR1 is SGHTA and CDR2 is FQGNSA in the germline V gene. The CDR3: CASSSDPLRDALHF. The CDR3, as DNA: TGTGCCAGCAGCTCCGACCCTCTGAGGGATGCCCTCCACTTT.

The chain uses TRBV5-1 and TRBJ1-2; no firm D call. Trimming cost V 4 bases and J 5 bases, with 12 bases left between them. Germline V gives CDR1 SGHRS, CDR2 YFSETQ. The CDR3 length is 13 residues. The CDR3 DNA is TGCGCCAGCAGCCCGCTGAGATTTTATGGCTACACCTTC. Its translation is CASSPLRFYGYTF.

This rearrangement joins TRBV11-2 to TRBJ1-4; TRBD1 matches 7 bases. Germline CDR1 and CDR2: SGHAT and FQNNGV. J lost 6 bases, V lost 0 bases, and 7 bases had no gene match. The CDR3 sequence is 16 residues long. Written as DNA, the CDR3 is TGTGCCAGCAGCTTAGATCCGACAGGGTTGGATGAAAAACTGTTTTTT. Translated: CASSLDPTGLDEKLFF.

This sequence joins TRBV4-3 and TRBJ2-3, with D possibly TRBD1 on 6 matching bases. There are 15 residues in the CDR3. CDR1 and CDR2 (germline): LGHNA, YSLEER. V lost 4 bases and J lost 1, with 12 bases in between. The CDR3 sequence: CASSPQRTGTDTQYF. Written as DNA, the CDR3 is TGCGCCAGCAGCCCCCAACGGACAGGCACAGATACGCAGTATTTT.

The chain joins TRBV7-2 to TRBJ1-3; D might be TRBD1 (6 bases). The V and J ends lost 6 bases and 3 bases respectively, with 9 bases between them. There are 13 residues in the CDR3. Germline V lookup: CDR1 SGHTA, CDR2 FQGNSA. This CDR3 reads CASRQGNGNTIYF. The DNA of the CDR3 is TGTGCCAGCAGACAGGGAAATGGAAACACCATATATTTT.

CDR3 nucleotide sequence: TGTGCCAGCAGCTTCGGGGGACAGAGGAACACCGGGGAGCTGTTTTTT. Its translation is CASSFGGQRNTGELFF. The chain has TRBV11-2 and TRBJ2-2, with D maybe TRBD1 (7 bases). V shed 3 bases and J shed 1 base, with 12 bases lying between them. CDR3 length: 16 amino acids. From germline, CDR1 is SGHAT and CDR2 FQNNGV.

The chain links TRBV7-6 to TRBJ2-7; the D gene is possibly TRBD1 (6 bases). There are 15 residues in the CDR3. Germline V gene data show CDR1 as SGHVS and CDR2 as FNYEAQ. Between the trimmed V and J ends, which lost 5 bases and 2 bases, there was a span of 16 bases. CDR3 residues: CASSPLQGPTYEQYF. CDR3 in DNA: TGTGCCAGCAGCCCGTTGCAGGGGCCCACCTACGAGCAGTACTTC.

The J gene is TRBJ2-1, the V gene TRBV18; D is unresolved. The CDR3 covers 13 residues. The V gene lost 3 bases and the J gene lost 8 bases, with 11 bases spanning the gap. Germline CDR1 KGHSH, CDR2 LQKENI. CDR3 loop: CASSPTQYDEQFF. CDR3 DNA: TGTGCCAGCTCACCGACACAGTACGATGAGCAGTTCTTC.

J is TRBJ1-4 and V is TRBV10-2; 8 bases align to TRBD1. This CDR3 contains 15 residues. V trimming: 3 bases; J trimming: 8 bases; junction bases outside the gene matches: 8. Germline V gene lookup returns CDR1 WSHSY and CDR2 SAAADI. The CDR3 spells CASSELTGVGEKLFF. The CDR3 DNA reads as TGCGCCAGCAGTGAACTGACAGGGGTTGGCGAAAAACTGTTTTTT.

The chain is built from TRBV19 and TRBJ1-5; 7 bases match TRBD1. V trimming: 10 bases; J trimming: 2 bases; junction bases outside the gene matches: 8. The CDR3 is made up of 14 amino acids. CDR1 is LNHDA and CDR2 is SQIVND in the germline V gene (reference sequence). The CDR3 nucleotides are TGTGCCACCAAAAAAGGGGGCGGCAATCAGCCCCAGCATTTT. Translation: CATKKGGGNQPQHF.